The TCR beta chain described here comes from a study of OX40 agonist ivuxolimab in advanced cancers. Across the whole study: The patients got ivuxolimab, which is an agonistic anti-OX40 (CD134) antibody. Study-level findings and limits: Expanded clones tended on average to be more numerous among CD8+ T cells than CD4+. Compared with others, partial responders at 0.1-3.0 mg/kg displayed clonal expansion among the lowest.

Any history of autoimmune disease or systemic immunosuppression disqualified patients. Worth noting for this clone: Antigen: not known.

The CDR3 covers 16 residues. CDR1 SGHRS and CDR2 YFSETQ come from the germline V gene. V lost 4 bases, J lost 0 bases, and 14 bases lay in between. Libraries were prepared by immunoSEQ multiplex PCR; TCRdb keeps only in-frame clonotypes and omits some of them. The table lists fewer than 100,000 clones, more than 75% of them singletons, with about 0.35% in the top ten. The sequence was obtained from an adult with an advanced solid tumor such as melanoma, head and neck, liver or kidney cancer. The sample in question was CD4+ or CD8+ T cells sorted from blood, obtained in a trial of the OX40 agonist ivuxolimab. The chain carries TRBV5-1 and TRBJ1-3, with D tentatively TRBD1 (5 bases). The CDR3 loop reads CASSPSGGGSGNTIYF. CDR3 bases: TGCGCCAGCAGCCCTTCGGGCGGGGGCTCTGGAAACACCATATATTTT. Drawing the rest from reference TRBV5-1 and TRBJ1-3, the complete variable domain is KAGVTQTPRYLIKTRGQQVTLSCSPISGHRSVSWYQQTPGQGLQFLFEYFSETQRNKGNFPGRFSGRQFSNSRSEMNVSTLELGDSALYLCASSPSGGGSGNTIYFGEGSWLTVV.